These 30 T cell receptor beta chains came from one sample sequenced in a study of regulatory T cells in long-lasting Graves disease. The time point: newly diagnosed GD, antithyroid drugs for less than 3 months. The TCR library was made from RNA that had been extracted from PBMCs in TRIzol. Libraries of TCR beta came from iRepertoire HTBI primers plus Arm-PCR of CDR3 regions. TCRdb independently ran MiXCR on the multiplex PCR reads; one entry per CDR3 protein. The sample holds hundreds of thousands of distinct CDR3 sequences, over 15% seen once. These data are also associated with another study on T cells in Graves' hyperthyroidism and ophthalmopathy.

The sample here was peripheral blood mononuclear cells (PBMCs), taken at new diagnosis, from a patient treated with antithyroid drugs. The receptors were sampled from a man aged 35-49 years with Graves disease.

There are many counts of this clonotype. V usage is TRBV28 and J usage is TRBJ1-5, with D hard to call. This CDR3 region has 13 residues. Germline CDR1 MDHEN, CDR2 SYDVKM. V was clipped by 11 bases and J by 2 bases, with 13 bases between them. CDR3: CAARVSRNQPQHF. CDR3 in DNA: TGTGCCGCGCGGGTTTCGCGCAATCAGCCCCAGCATTTT.

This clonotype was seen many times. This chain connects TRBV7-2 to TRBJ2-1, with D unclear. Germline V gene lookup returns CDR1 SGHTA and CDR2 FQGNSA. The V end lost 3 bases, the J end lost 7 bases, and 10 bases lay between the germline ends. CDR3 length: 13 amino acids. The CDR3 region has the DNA TGTGCCAGCAGCTTCGTTGAATGGAATGAGCAGTTCTTC. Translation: CASSFVEWNEQFF.

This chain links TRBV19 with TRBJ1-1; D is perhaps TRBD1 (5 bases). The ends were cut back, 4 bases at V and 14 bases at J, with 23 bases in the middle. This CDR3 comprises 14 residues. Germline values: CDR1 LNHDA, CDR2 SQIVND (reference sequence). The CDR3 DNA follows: TGTGCCAGTAGTAAAGGACACGGGCGGGCTTATGGCTTCTTT. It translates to CASSKGHGRAYGFF. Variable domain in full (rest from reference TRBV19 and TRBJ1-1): DGGITQSPKYLFRKEGQNVTLSCEQNLNHDAMYWYRQDPGQGLRLIYYSQIVNDFQKGDIAEGYSVSREKKESFPLTVTSAQKNPTAFYLCASSKGHGRAYGFFGQGTRLTVV.

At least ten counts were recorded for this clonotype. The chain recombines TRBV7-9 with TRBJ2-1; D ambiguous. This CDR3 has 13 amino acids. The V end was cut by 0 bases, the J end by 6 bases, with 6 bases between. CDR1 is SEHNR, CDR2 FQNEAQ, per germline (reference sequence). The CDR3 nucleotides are TGTGCCAGCAGCTTAGCAAGGTCCAATGAGCAGTTCTTC. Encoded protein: CASSLARSNEQFF.

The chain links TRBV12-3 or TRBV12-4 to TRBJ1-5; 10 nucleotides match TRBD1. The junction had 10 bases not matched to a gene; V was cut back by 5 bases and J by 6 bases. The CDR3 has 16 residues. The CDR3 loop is CASSGGDRGRSQPQHF. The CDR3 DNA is TGTGCCAGCAGTGGGGGAGACAGGGGGCGTTCTCAGCCCCAGCATTTT.

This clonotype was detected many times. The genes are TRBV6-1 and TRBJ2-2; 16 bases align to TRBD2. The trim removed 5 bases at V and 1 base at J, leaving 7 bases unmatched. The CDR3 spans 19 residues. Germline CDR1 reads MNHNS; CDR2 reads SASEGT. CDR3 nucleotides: TGTGCCAGCAGTACCCCGGGACTAGCGGGGGGGCGGAACACCGGGGAGCTGTTTTTT. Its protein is CASSTPGLAGGRNTGELFF.

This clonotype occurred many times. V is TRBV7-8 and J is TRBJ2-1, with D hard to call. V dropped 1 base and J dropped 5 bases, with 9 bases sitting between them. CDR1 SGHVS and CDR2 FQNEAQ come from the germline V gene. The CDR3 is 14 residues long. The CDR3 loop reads CASSLEPNNNEQFF. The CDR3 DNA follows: TGTGCCAGCAGCTTAGAACCGAATAACAATGAGCAGTTCTTC.

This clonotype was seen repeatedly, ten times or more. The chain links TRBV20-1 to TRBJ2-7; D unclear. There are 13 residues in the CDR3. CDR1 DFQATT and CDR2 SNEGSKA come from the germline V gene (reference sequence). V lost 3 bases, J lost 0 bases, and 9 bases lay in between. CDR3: CSARVRPSYEQYF. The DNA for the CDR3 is TGCAGTGCTAGGGTCAGACCCTCCTACGAGCAGTACTTC.

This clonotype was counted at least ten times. CDR3: CASSRFTGTEAFF. CDR3 sequence (DNA): TGTGCCAGCAGCCGATTCACGGGCACTGAAGCTTTCTTT. The rearrangement links TRBV7-6 to TRBJ1-1; the D is unclear. CDR3 length equals 13 residues. V was shortened by 5 bases and J by 4 bases, with 11 bases between the two germline ends. Germline values: CDR1 SGHVS, CDR2 FNYEAQ. The variable domain in full, completed from reference TRBV7-6 and TRBJ1-1, reads GAGVSQSPRYKVTKRGQDVALRCDPISGHVSLYWYRQALGQGPEFLTYFNYEAQQDKSGLPNDRFSAERPEGSISTLTIQRTEQRDSAMYRCASSRFTGTEAFFGQGTRLTVV.

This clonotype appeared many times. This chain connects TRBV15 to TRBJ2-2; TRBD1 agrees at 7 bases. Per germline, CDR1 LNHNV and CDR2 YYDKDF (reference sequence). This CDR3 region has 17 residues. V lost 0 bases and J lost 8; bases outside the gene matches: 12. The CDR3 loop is CATSRDLTGASLGELFF. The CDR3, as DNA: TGTGCCACCAGCAGAGATCTAACAGGGGCCTCCTTAGGGGAGCTGTTTTTT.

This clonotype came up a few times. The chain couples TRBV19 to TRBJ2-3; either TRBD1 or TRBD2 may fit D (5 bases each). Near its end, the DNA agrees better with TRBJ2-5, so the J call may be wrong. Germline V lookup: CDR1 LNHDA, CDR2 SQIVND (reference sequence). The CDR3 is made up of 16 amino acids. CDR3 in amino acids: CASSIPGASGTETQYF. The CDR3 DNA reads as TGTGCCAGTAGTATCCCAGGAGCGTCTGGGACAGAGACCCAGTACTTC.

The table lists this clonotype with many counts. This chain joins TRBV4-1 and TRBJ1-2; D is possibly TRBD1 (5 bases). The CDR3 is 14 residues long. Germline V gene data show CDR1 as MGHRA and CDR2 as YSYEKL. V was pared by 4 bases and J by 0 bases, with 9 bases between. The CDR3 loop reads CASSLQDTNYGYTF. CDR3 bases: TGCGCCAGCAGCCTCCAGGACACTAACTATGGCTACACCTTC.

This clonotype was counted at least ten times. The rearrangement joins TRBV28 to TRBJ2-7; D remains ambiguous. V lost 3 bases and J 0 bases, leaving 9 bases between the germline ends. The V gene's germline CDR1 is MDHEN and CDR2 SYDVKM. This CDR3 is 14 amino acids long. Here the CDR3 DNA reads TGTGCCAGCAGTTTCGACCGAAGCTCCTACGAGCAGTACTTC. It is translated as CASSFDRSSYEQYF.

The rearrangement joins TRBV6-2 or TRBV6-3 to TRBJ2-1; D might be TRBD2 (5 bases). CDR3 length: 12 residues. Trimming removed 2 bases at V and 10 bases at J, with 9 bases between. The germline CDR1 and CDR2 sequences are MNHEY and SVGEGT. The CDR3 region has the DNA TGTGCCAGCAGTTACGTGGGCGGGGAGCAGTTCTTC. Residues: CASSYVGGEQFF.

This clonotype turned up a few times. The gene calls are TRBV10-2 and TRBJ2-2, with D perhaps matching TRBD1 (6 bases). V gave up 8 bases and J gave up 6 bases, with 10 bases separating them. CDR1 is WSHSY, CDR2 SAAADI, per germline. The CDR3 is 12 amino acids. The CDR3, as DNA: TGCGCCAGCGATACAGGGTCCGGGGAGCTGTTTTTT. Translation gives CASDTGSGELFF.

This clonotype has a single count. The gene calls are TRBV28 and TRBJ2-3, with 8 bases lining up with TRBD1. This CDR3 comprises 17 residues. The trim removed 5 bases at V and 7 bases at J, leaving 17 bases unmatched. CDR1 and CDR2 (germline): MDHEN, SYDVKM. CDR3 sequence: CASSLPETGAKGNTQYF. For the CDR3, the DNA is TGTGCCAGCAGTCTACCCGAGACAGGGGCCAAGGGAAATACGCAGTATTTT. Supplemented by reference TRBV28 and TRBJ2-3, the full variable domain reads DVKVTQSSRYLVKRTGEKVFLECVQDMDHENMFWYRQDPGLGLRLIYFSYDVKMKEKGDIPEGYSVSREKKERFSLILESASTNQTSMYLCASSLPETGAKGNTQYFGPGTRLTVL.

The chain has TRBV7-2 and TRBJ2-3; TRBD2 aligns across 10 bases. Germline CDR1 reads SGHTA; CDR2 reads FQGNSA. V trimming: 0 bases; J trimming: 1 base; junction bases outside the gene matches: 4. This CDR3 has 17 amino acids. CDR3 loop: CASSLAAGGLGTDTQYF. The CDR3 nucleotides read TGTGCCAGCAGCTTAGCAGCGGGGGGGCTGGGCACAGATACGCAGTATTTT.

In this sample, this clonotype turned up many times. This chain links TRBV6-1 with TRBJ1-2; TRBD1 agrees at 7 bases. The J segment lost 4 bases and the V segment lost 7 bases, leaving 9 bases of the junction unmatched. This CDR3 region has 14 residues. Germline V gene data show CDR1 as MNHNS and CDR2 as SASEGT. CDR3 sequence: CASKDRDRVYGYTF. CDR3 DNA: TGTGCCAGCAAAGACCGGGACAGAGTCTATGGCTACACCTTC.

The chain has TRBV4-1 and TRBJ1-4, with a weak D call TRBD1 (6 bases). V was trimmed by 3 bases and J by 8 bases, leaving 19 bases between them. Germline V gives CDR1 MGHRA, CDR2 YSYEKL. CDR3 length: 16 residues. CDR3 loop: CASSHDPGGAGEKLFF. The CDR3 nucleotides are TGCGCCAGCAGCCATGACCCGGGGGGGGCCGGGGAAAAACTGTTTTTT.

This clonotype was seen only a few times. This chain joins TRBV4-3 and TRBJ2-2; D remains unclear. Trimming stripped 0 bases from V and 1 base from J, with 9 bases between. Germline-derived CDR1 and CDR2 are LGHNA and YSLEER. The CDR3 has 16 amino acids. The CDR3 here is CASSQEGWGNTGELFF. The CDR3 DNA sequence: TGCGCCAGCAGCCAAGAGGGTTGGGGGAACACCGGGGAGCTGTTTTTT.

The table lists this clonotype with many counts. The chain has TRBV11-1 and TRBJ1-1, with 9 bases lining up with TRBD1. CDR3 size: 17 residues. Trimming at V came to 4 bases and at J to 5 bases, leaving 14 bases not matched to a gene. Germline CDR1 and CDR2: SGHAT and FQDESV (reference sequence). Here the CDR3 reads CASSSGGAQGAGTEAFF. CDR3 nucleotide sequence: TGTGCCAGCAGCTCCGGGGGAGCACAGGGGGCAGGGACTGAAGCTTTCTTT.

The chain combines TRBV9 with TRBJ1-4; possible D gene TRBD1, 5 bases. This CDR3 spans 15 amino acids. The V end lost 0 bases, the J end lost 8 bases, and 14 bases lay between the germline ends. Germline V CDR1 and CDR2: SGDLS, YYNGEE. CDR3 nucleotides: TGTGCCAGCAGCGTAGCGGGGGGGTCAAGGGAAAAACTGTTTTTT. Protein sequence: CASSVAGGSREKLFF.

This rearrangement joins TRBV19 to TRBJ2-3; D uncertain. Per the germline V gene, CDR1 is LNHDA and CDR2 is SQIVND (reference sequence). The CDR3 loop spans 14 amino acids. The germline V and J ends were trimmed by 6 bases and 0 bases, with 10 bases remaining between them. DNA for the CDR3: TGTGCCAGTAGGGACGGCCCTAGCACAGATACGCAGTATTTT. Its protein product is CASRDGPSTDTQYF.

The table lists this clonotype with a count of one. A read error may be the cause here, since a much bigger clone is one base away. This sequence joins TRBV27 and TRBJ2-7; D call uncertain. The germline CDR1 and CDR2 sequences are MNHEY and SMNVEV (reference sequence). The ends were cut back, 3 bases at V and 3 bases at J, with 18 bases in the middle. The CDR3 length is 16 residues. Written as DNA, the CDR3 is TGTGCCAGCAGTTTGCGAGCTTCGGACGGATACTACGAGCAGTACTTC. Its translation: CASSLRASDGYYEQYF.

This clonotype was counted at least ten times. CDR3 nucleotides: TGTGCCAGCAGTTTAGGTCCGGGACAGGGTTATTACGAGCAGTACTTC. Its translation: CASSLGPGQGYYEQYF. This chain joins TRBV28 and TRBJ2-7, with TRBD1 matching 9 bases. CDR1 MDHEN and CDR2 SYDVKM come from the germline V gene. The CDR3 is 16 residues long. Trimming at V came to 2 bases and at J to 4 bases, leaving 9 bases not matched to a gene.

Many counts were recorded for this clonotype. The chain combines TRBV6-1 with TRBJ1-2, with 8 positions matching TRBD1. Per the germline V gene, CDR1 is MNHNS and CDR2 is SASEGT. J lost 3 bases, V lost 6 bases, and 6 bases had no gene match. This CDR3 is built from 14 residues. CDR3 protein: CASRVGTGDYGYTF. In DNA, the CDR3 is TGTGCCAGCAGGGTAGGGACAGGCGACTATGGCTACACCTTC.

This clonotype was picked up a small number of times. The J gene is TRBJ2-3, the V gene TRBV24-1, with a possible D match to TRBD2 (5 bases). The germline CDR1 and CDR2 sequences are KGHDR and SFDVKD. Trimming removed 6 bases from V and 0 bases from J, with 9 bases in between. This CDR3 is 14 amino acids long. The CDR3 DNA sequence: TGTGCCACCAGTTCCAGGACTAGCACAGATACGCAGTATTTT. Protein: CATSSRTSTDTQYF.

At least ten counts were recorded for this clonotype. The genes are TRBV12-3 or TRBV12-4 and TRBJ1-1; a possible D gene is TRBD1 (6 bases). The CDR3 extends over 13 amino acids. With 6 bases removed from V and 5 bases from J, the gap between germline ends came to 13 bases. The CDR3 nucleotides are TGTGCCAGCAGCATATTAGGGGGAACTGAAGCTTTCTTT. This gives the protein CASSILGGTEAFF.

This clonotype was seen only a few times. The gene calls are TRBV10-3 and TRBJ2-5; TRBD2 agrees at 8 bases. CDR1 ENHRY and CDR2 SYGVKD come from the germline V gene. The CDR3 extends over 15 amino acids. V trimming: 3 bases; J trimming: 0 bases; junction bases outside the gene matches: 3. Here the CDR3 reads CAISDQTSDQETQYF. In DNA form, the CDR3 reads TGTGCCATCAGTGACCAGACTAGCGACCAAGAGACCCAGTACTTC.

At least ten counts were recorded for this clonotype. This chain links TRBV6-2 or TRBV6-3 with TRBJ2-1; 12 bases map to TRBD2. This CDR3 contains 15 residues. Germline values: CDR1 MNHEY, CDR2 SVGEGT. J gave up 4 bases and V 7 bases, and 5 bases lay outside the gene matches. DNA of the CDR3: TGTGCCAGCATCCCCACTAGCGGGGGGTACAATGAGCAGTTCTTC. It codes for CASIPTSGGYNEQFF.